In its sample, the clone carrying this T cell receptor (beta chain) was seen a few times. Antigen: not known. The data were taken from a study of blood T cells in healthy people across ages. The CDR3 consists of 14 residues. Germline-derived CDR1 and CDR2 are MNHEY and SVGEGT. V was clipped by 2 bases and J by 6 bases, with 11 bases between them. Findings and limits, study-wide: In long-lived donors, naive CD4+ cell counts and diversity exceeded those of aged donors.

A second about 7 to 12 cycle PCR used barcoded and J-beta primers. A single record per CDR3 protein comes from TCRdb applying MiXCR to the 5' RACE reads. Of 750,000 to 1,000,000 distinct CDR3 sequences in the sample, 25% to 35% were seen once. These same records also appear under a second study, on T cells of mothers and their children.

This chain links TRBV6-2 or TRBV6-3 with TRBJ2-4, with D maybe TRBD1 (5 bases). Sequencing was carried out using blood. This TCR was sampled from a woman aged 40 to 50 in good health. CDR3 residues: CASSYHQTVNIQYF. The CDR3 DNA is TGTGCCAGCAGTTACCACCAGACAGTAAACATTCAGTACTTC.